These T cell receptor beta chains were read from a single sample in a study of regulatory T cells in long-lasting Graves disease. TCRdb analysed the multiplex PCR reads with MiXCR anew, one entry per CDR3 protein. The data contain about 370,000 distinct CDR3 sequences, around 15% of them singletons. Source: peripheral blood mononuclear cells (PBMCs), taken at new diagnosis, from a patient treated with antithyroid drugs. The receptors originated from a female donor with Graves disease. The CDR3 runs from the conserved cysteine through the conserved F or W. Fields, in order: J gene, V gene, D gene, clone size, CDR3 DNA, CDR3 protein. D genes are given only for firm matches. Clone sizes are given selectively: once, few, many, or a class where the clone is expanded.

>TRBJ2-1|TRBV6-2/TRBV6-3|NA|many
TGTGCCAGCAGTTACCCCTACAATGAGCAGTTCTTC
CASSYPYNEQFF
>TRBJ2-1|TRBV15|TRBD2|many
TGTGCCACCAGCAGAGGAAAGAGCGGGAGGGCCTTCTATGAGCAGTTCTTC
CATSRGKSGRAFYEQFF
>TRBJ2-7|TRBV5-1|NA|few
TGTGCCAGCAGCTGGGGTGGTACGGACGAGCAGTACTTC
CASSWGGTDEQYF
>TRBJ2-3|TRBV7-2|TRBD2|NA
TGTGCCAGCACAGCGGGAGTGGGTTCAGATACGCAGTATTTT
CASTAGVGSDTQYF
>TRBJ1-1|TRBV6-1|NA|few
TGTGCCAGCAATAAGAACACTGAAGCTTTCTTT
CASNKNTEAFF
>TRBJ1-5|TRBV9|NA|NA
TGTGCCACCCAGGTGGGAGACCTTAATCAGCCCCAGCATTTT
CATQVGDLNQPQHF
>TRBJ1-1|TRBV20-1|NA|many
TGCAGTGCGCCGAGAAGACAGAATTTTTTGAACACTGAAGCTTTCTTT
CSAPRRQNFLNTEAFF
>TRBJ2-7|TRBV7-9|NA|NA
TGTGCCAGCAGCTTTCTGTCGGAAAGCTCCTACGAGCAGTACTTC
CASSFLSESSYEQYF
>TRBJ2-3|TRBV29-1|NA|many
TGCAGCGTCGCAAGGCGGGGGCAGGGCACAGATACGCAGTATTTT
CSVARRGQGTDTQYF
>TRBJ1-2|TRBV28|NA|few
TGTGCCAGCAGTCAAGCCTCGGGTGGCTACACCTTC
CASSQASGGYTF